The rows below give T cell receptor beta chains drawn from one sample of a study of T cell responses to AZD1222 COVID-19 vaccine. TCRdb's copy holds only in-frame clones and misses some; the assay was immunoSEQ multiplex PCR. This table holds roughly 66,000 clones, roughly four fifths found once. This specimen was peripheral blood, taken on day 0 of AZD1222 vaccination. The receptors stem from an adult in good health. CDR3s include the opening cysteine and the closing phenylalanine or tryptophan. Fields, in order: J gene, V gene, clone size, D gene, CDR3 DNA, CDR3 protein. The D gene is left open where the match is weak. The size field is filled for only some rows; it gives once, few, many or a size class.

>TRBJ1-5|TRBV4-2|NA|NA
TGTGCCAGCAGTCAGACGGAGGATGGACCCCAGCATTTT
CASSQTEDGPQHF
>TRBJ2-5|TRBV11-3|NA|NA
TGTGCCAGCAGCTTAGGAGTGGGGACGGGGGAGACCCAGTACTTC
CASSLGVGTGETQYF
>TRBJ1-2|TRBV4-1|NA|NA
TGCGCCAGCAGCCAAGGGGCAGGGGCGGTCTATGGCTACACCTTC
CASSQGAGAVYGYTF
>TRBJ2-3|TRBV11-2|few|NA
TGTGCCAGCAGCTTAGGAGGGGATACGCAGTATTTT
CASSLGGDTQYF
>TRBJ2-7|TRBV21-1|NA|NA
TGTGCCAGCAAGGGGAAACCTACGAATTCTGACGAGCAGTACTTC
CASKGKPTNSDEQYF
>TRBJ1-5|TRBV6-5|NA|NA
TGTGCCAGCAGTCTTGACAGGAATCAGCCCCAGCATTTT
CASSLDRNQPQHF
>TRBJ2-7|TRBV4-2|NA|NA
TGTGCCAGCAGCCCGGGGAGCGACAGTGGGGGTGGGGAGCAGTACTTC
CASSPGSDSGGGEQYF
>TRBJ1-3|TRBV30|NA|NA
TGTGCCTGGAGTGCATCCACCGGGAACACCATATATTTT
CAWSASTGNTIYF
>TRBJ2-5|TRBV11-2|NA|NA
TGTGCCAGCAGCTTGGAGAGGCAAGAGACCCAGTACTTC
CASSLERQETQYF
>TRBJ2-2|TRBV24-1|NA|NA
TGTGCCACCAGTGATTTGGGCCGGACCGGGGAGCTGTTTTTT
CATSDLGRTGELFF
>TRBJ1-1|TRBV6-5|NA|NA
TGTGCCAGCACGGAAGACTCTACGTGGAACACTGAAGCTTTCTTT
CASTEDSTWNTEAFF
>TRBJ2-1|TRBV5-4|NA|TRBD2
TGTGCCCATAGCGGGGGGGCCGGTGGTGAGCAGTTCTTC
CAHSGGAGGEQFF
>TRBJ2-7|TRBV10-3|NA|TRBD1
TGTGCCATCAGTGAGTCTCAGGGGGACGAGCAGTACTTC
CAISESQGDEQYF
>TRBJ1-5|TRBV3-1/TRBV3-2|NA|NA
TGTGCCAGCAGCCGAAGTTTAAAGGGCTGGCCCCAGCATTTT
CASSRSLKGWPQHF
>TRBJ1-1|TRBV6-1|NA|NA
TGTGCCAGCAGTGAGTGGGGCACGGACACTGAAGCTTTCTTT
CASSEWGTDTEAFF
>TRBJ1-1|TRBV7-2|NA|TRBD1
TGTGCCAGCAGCCCGGTGGGACAGGGCTGGGAAGCTTTCTTT
CASSPVGQGWEAFF
>TRBJ1-2|TRBV20-1|NA|NA
TGCAGTGCTAGTGATCAGGCACGCTATGGCTACACCTTC
CSASDQARYGYTF
>TRBJ1-4|TRBV4-3|NA|NA
TGCGCCAGCAGCCAAGATAGACCAAGGGAGGCGGAGAGTAATGAAAAACTGTTTTTT
CASSQDRPREAESNEKLFF
>TRBJ2-5|TRBV11-2|NA|NA
TGTGCCAGCAGCTTAAGTCTCGGGGTCGAAGAGACCCAGTACTTC
CASSLSLGVEETQYF
>TRBJ2-7|TRBV11-1|few|TRBD2
TGTGCCAGCAGCGCTTGGGGGGGTAGGACCTACGAGCAGTACTTC
CASSAWGGRTYEQYF
>TRBJ2-7|TRBV28|NA|TRBD2
TGTGCCAGCAGGCTAAGCGGGACCTACGAGCAGTACTTC
CASRLSGTYEQYF
>TRBJ2-5|TRBV2|NA|NA
TGTGCCAGCATACTAGATGCCCCAGAGACCCAGTACTTC
CASILDAPETQYF
>TRBJ2-7|TRBV6-5|few|NA
TGTGCCAGCAGTTCACGGAGGGGAACTTACGAGCAGTACTTC
CASSSRRGTYEQYF
>TRBJ2-7|TRBV2|NA|NA
TGTGCCAGCAGCCGGTCGGGTAATTCCTTCGAGCAGTACTTC
CASSRSGNSFEQYF
>TRBJ2-2|TRBV4-1|NA|NA
TGCGCCAGCAGCCAGACGACAGGGAACACCGGGGAGCTGTTTTTT
CASSQTTGNTGELFF
>TRBJ1-2|TRBV9|NA|TRBD1
TGTGCCAGCGCCCCTCAGGGGGCGGGTAACTATGGCTACACCTTC
CASAPQGAGNYGYTF